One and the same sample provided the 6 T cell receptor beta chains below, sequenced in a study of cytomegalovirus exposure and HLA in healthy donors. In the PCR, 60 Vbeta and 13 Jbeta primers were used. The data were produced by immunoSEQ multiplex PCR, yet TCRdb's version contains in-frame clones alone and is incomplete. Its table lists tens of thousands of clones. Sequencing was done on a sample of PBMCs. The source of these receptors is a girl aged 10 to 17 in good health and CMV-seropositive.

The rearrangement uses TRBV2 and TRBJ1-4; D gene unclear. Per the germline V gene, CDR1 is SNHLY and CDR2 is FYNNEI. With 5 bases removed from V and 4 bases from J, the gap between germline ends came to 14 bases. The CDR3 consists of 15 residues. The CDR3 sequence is CASSKMRGLNEKLFF. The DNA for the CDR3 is TGTGCCAGCAGTAAGATGCGAGGCCTTAATGAAAAACTGTTTTTT. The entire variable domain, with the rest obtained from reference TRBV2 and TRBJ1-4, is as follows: EPEVTQTPSHQVTQMGQEVILRCVPISNHLYFYWYRQILGQKVEFLVSFYNNEISEKSEIFDDQFSVERPDGSNFTLKIRSTKLEDSAMYFCASSKMRGLNEKLFFGSGTQLSVL.

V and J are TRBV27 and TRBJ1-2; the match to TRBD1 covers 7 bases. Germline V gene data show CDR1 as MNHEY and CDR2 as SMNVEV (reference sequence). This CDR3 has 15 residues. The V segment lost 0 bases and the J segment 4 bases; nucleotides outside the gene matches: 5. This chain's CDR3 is CASSLSGQQRYGYTF. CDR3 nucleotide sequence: TGTGCCAGCAGTTTATCGGGACAGCAGCGCTATGGCTACACCTTC.

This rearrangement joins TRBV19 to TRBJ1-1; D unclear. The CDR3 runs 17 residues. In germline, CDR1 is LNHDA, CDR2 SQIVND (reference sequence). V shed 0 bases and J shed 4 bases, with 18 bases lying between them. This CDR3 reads CASSIDRELWMSTEAFF. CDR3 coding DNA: TGTGCCAGTAGTATAGATCGGGAGCTCTGGATGAGCACTGAAGCTTTCTTT.

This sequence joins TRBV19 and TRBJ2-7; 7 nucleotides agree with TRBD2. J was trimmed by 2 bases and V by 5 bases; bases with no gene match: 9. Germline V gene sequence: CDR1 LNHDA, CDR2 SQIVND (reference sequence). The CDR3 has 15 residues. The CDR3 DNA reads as TGTGCCAGTAGTTCCCCTTCTAGCGGTACCTACGAGCAGTACTTC. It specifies CASSSPSSGTYEQYF.

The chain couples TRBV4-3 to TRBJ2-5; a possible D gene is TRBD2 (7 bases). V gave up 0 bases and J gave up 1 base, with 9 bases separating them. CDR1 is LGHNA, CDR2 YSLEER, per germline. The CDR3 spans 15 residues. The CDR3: CASSQDGGAQETQYF. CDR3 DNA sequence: TGCGCCAGCAGCCAAGATGGGGGGGCCCAAGAGACCCAGTACTTC.

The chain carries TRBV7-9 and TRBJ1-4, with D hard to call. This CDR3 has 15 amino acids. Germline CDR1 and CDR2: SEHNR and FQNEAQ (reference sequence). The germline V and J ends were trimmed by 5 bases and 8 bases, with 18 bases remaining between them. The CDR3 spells CASSPKAHGAEKLFF. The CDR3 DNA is TGTGCCAGCAGCCCGAAAGCCCACGGAGCGGAAAAACTGTTTTTT.